Presented here are 16 T cell receptor beta chains from one specimen sequenced in a study of early T cells in non-severe SARS-CoV-2 infection. TCRdb passed the 5' RACE reads through MiXCR, listing each CDR3 protein once. The table records tens of thousands of distinct CDR3 sequences, roughly a tenth of them present only once. What was sequenced was whole blood. The receptors stem from an adult who was a healthcare worker with PCR-confirmed SARS-CoV-2 infection or an uninfected control (not recorded which).

The table lists this clonotype with a few counts. J is TRBJ2-1 and V is TRBV7-9, with TRBD1 identical over 9 bases. The CDR3 runs 14 residues. V lost 3 bases and J lost 8; bases outside the gene matches: 5. Looked up from germline, CDR1 is SEHNR and CDR2 is FQNEAQ (reference sequence). CDR3 bases: TGTGCCAGCAGCTTCACAGGGGGCGCGGATGAGCAGTTCTTC. Translated: CASSFTGGADEQFF. Filled out from reference TRBV7-9 and TRBJ2-1, the complete variable domain reads DTGVSQNPRHKITKRGQNVTFRCDPISEHNRLYWYRQTLGQGPEFLTYFQNEAQLEKSRLLSDRFSAERPKGSFSTLEIQRTEQGDSAMYLCASSFTGGADEQFFGPGTRLTVL.

This clonotype was detected only a few times. The gene calls are TRBV9 and TRBJ1-5; the D gene is possibly TRBD1 (5 bases). V was cut by 4 bases and J by 1 base, with 12 bases left in between. In germline, CDR1 is SGDLS, CDR2 YYNGEE. The CDR3 is made up of 15 amino acids. CDR3 DNA sequence: TGTGCCAGCAGCCCAGATGGGGCAAGCAATCAGCCCCAGCATTTT. It codes for CASSPDGASNQPQHF.

This clonotype was detected a few times. The rearrangement joins TRBV5-8 to TRBJ1-1; D gene uncertain. CDR1 and CDR2 from the germline V gene are SGHTS and YDEGEE. V was clipped by 5 bases and J by 2 bases, with 10 bases between them. The CDR3 covers 13 residues. CDR3 DNA sequence: TGTGCCAGCAGATTCCTAGTTAACACTGAAGCTTTCTTT. It yields the protein CASRFLVNTEAFF.

In this sample, this clonotype turned up many times. J is TRBJ2-2 and V is TRBV6-9; D unclear. V shed 2 bases and J shed 1 base, with 5 bases lying between them. Germline CDR1 reads MNHGY; CDR2 reads SVAAGI. The CDR3 totals 14 residues. CDR3 DNA: TGTGCCAGCAGTTATCCCCAGAACACCGGGGAGCTGTTTTTT. Protein: CASSYPQNTGELFF.

This clonotype was picked up a small number of times. The V and J genes are TRBV9 and TRBJ2-1, with a possible D match to TRBD2 (7 bases). V lost 0 bases to trimming and J lost 2 bases, with 21 bases between them. This CDR3 has 19 residues. Germline assignment: CDR1 SGDLS and CDR2 YYNGEE. CDR3 region: CASSVVGGGTIGPYNEQFF. In nucleotides, the CDR3 is TGTGCCAGCAGCGTAGTCGGCGGGGGCACGATAGGGCCCTACAATGAGCAGTTCTTC.

This sequence joins TRBV4-3 and TRBJ2-5, with D perhaps matching TRBD1 (6 bases). Per the germline V gene, CDR1 is LGHNA and CDR2 is YSLEER. The CDR3 runs to 14 residues. The V end was cut by 10 bases, the J end by 3 bases, with 18 bases between. The CDR3 reads CATQGHNTKETQYF. In DNA, the CDR3 is TGCGCCACCCAGGGACATAACACTAAAGAGACCCAGTACTTC.

This clonotype was seen a handful of times. The DNA of the CDR3 is TGTGCCTGGAGGAAGGGAGGCTCCACAGATACGCAGTATTTT. It translates to CAWRKGGSTDTQYF. This chain connects TRBV30 to TRBJ2-3, with TRBD2 as a possible D gene (6 bases). Germline loops: CDR1 GTSNPN, CDR2 SVGIG (reference sequence). Trimming pared 3 bases from V and 2 bases from J, leaving 12 bases between. The CDR3 runs 14 residues.

This clonotype appeared many times. The gene calls are TRBV7-2 and TRBJ2-1; TRBD2 aligns across 9 bases. The CDR3 loop spans 17 amino acids. Germline V gene data show CDR1 as SGHTA and CDR2 as FQGNSA. V was clipped by 2 bases and J by 7 bases; unmatched bases: 12. The chain's CDR3 is CASSLRREGPLRNEQFF. Written as DNA, the CDR3 is TGTGCCAGCAGCTTAAGGCGGGAGGGCCCCTTGAGGAATGAGCAGTTCTTC.

The V call is TRBV5-1, the J call TRBJ2-5, with 7 bases that match TRBD1. Germline V CDR1 and CDR2: SGHRS, YFSETQ. Trimming cost V 5 bases and J 4 bases; bases outside gene matches: 11. This CDR3 comprises 15 residues. DNA of the CDR3: TGCGCCAGCAGTTCAACAGGGGTTTTACGAGAGACCCAGTACTTC. Its protein product is CASSSTGVLRETQYF.

This clonotype was recorded many times. This chain connects TRBV12-3 or TRBV12-4 to TRBJ2-1; 9 nucleotides agree with TRBD2. CDR3 size: 14 residues. Trimming cost V 6 bases and J 5 bases; bases outside gene matches: 5. This CDR3 reads CASSTSGHNNEQFF. As DNA, the CDR3 is TGTGCCAGCAGCACTAGCGGGCACAACAATGAGCAGTTCTTC.

This rearrangement joins TRBV20-1 to TRBJ2-5, with D tentatively TRBD2 (7 bases). V lost 0 bases and J 4 bases, leaving 24 bases between the germline ends. Per germline, CDR1 DFQATT and CDR2 SNEGSKA (reference sequence). The CDR3 length is 18 residues. In DNA, the CDR3 is TGCAGTGCTAGAGATCCCTTAGGGGGAGGGCCAGAGGGAGAGACCCAGTACTTC. Protein product: CSARDPLGGGPEGETQYF.

This clonotype has more than one count but fewer than ten. The V and J genes are TRBV29-1 and TRBJ1-3; D might be TRBD1 (6 bases). Per the germline V gene, CDR1 is SQVTM and CDR2 is ANQGSEA. The CDR3 extends over 15 amino acids. V was shortened by 1 base and J by 0 bases, with 10 bases between the two germline ends. The CDR3 sequence: CSVEGQASSGNTIYF. The CDR3 bases are TGCAGCGTTGAAGGACAGGCCAGCTCTGGAAACACCATATATTTT.

The gene calls are TRBV12-3 or TRBV12-4 and TRBJ2-2; 8 bases are a match to TRBD2. The CDR3 spans 16 residues. Trimming removed 3 bases from V and 5 bases from J; junction bases left unmatched: 8. The CDR3 reads CASSLGGLAGTGELFF. CDR3 nucleotide sequence: TGTGCCAGCAGTTTGGGGGGCTTAGCGGGAACCGGGGAGCTGTTTTTT.

The chain couples TRBV5-1 to TRBJ1-1; TRBD1 matches at 9 bases. The CDR3 sequence is 14 residues long. Looked up from germline, CDR1 is SGHRS and CDR2 is YFSETQ. V lost 4 bases, J lost 4 bases, and 5 bases stayed unmatched. The CDR3 nucleotides are TGCGCCAGCAGCCCAGGGACAGGGAGCACTGAAGCTTTCTTT. This encodes CASSPGTGSTEAFF.

This clonotype was seen more than once but under ten times. The rearrangement uses TRBV12-3 or TRBV12-4 and TRBJ2-5; 7 bases map to TRBD1. The CDR3 is 16 residues long. Germline trimming cut 0 bases from V and 2 bases from J; bases unmatched to any gene: 6. CDR3 sequence reads: CASSLATGPSQETQYF. DNA for the CDR3: TGTGCCAGCAGTTTAGCGACAGGGCCCAGTCAAGAGACCCAGTACTTC.

This CDR3 is CASSPPMNEQFF. CDR3 DNA: TGCGCCAGCAGCCCTCCGATGAATGAGCAGTTCTTC. The chain recombines TRBV4-3 with TRBJ2-1; D ambiguous. Trimming cost V 4 bases and J 7 bases, with 8 bases left between them. The length of the CDR3 is 12 residues. Per the germline V gene, CDR1 is LGHNA and CDR2 is YSLEER.